This T cell receptor beta chain was sequenced during a study of blood T cell repertoires in COVID-19. Study-level background: T cells, B-cell-depleted T cells, or PBMCs supplied cDNA or gDNA.

There are 19 residues in the CDR3. V lost 6 bases and J lost 5; bases outside the gene matches: 17. CDR1 MNHEY and CDR2 SVGEGT come from the germline V gene. Original analysis: Counts of nucleated cells, estimated from reference gene primer amplification, were obtained. Profiled with immunoSEQ multiplex PCR; TCRdb holds only in-frame clones, not every one. V, J and clone size reflect that table, while D and trimming were determined from the DNA. Of around 420,000 clones in the sample, approximately 91% were seen once. This clonotype was sampled from a woman in her thirties or forties with acute COVID-19. This chain uses TRBV6-2 or TRBV6-3 with TRBJ2-2; 11 bases match TRBD2. The sample comprised PBMCs or T cells enriched from blood (not recorded which). The CDR3 coding sequence is TGTGCCAGCAGCCCTCAACTAGCGGGGGACCTCCTGGGGACCGGGGAGCTGTTTTTT. Its translation is CASSPQLAGDLLGTGELFF.